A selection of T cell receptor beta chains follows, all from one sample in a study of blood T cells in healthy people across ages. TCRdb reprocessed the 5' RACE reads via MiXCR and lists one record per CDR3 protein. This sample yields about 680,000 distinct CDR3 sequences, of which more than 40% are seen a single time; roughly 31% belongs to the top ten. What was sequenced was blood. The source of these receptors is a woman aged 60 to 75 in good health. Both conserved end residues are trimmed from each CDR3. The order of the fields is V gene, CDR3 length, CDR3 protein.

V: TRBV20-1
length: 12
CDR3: SARGRGPYNEQF

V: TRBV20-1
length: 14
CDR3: SARVASGRSYNEQF

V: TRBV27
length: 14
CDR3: ASSFLSGTGTGELF

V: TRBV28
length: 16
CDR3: ASSGIDTSGNNYNEQF

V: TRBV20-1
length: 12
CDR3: SARSASGAREAF

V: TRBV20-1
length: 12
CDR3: SARDPTGTTEAF

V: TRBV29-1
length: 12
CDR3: SARSGEISYEQY

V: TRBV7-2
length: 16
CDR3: ASSLARQGASYNSPLH

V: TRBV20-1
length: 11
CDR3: SARDGGLYSYT

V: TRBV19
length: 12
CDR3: ASSAGTGALEQY

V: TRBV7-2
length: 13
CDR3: ASSPTGLFSETQF

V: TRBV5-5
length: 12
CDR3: ASSRDRNSYEQY

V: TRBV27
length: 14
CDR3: ASSLRPVRPADTQY

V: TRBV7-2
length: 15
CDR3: ASSLNGLRQTRETQY

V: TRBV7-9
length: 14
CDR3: ASSLSLAGTYNEQF

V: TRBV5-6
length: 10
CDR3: ASSTTKGGYT

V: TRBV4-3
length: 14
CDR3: ASSLKRLAGFDEQF

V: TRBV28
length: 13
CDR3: ASSLLGVSSYEQY

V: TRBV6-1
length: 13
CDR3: ASSPTGGSYNEQF

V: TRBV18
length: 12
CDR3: ASSPPAWSCEQY

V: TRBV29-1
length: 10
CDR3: SVEDDSYEQY

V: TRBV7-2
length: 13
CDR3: ASSYSVATNEKLF

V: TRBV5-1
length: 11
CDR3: ASSLTGGTEAF

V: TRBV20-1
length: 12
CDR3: SAVTGGTTYEQY

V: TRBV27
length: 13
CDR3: ASRPLVSLNSPLH

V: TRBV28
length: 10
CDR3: ASWSTSSEQY

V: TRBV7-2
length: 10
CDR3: ASSLRLYEQY

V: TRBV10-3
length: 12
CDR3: AIRLGGSDYGYT

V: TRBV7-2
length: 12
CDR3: ASSQPTANYGYT

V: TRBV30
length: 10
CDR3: AWRLGVNIQY

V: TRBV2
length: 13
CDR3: ASRVDTGYGETQY

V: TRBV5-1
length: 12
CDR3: ASRDQGHSYEQY

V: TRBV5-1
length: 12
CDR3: ASSTGQGGYGYT

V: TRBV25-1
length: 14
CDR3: ASRFTGTSGTDTQY

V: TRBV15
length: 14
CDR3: ATSSFPVSLSYEQY

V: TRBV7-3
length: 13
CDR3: ASSRTSDTLDEQF

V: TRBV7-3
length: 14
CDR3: ASSMGQGSGNSPLH

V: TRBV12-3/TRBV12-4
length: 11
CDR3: ASSPGHSDTQY

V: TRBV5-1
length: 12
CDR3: ASSFRTGNYEQY

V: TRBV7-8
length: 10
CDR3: ASSLAENEQY

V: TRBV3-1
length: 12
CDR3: ASSQLINSDTQY

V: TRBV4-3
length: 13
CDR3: ASSLSWDPTDTQY

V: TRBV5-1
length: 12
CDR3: ASSLDSSDSPLH

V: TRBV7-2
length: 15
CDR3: ASNPYITVSGANVLT

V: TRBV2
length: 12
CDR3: ASRPHRGSYEQY

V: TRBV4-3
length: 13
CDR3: ASSQDGQGDSPLH

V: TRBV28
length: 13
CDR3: ASSLSPLKAYEQY

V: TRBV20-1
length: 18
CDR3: SARFGGGTSGRARLYEQY

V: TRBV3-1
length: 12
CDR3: ASSQLGGADTQY

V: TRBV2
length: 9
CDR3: ASRQGSGYT

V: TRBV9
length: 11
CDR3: ASSPGLIETQY

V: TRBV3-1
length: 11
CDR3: GARGVCSYEQY

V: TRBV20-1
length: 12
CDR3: SARSRDSQYEQY

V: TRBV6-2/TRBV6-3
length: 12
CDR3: ASRSSGSIKEQF

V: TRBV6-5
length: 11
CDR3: ASSREMGYGYT

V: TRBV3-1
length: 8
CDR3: ASFRETQY

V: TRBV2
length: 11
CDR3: ASSWDTIYEQY

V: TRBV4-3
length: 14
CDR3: ASSQDSSALNSPLH

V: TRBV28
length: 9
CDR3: ASTKRGIYT

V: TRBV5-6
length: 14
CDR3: ASSLDWRESSYEQY